The clone carrying this TCR beta chain turned up a few times. Its specificity is unknown. Mouse names are used for the genes. The read terminates 1 residue before the CDR3 end, so the remaining end is supplied by the germline J gene. The trim removed 0 bases at V and 3 bases at J, leaving 4 bases unmatched. The germline V gene encodes CDR1 NNHNN and CDR2 SYGAGS (reference sequence). The CDR3 is 16 residues long. Sample time point: mouse harvest day 7 after allogeneic transplant. Tail vein injection delivered 10^7 T-cell-depleted bone marrow cells and 10^6 splenic CD5+ T cells. B6 (H2b) cells into BALB/c (H2d) mice; tissues taken at day 7 or 14. The sample belongs to a study of tissue T cells after allogeneic stem cell transplantation. Study observations and caveats: TCR repertoires tracked anatomic similarity, regardless of disease or transplant status. Motif-based clustering found tissue-specific repertoire signatures shared across patients, though few clones were shared.

Survey-depth TCRbeta CDR3 sequencing reported V/J genes and productive frequencies. This table comes from immunoSEQ multiplex PCR, and its TCRdb copy is limited to in-frame clones, with some not included. Here the sample spans around 8,000 clones, under 55% being singletons. The rearrangement links TRBV13-2 to TRBJ2-7; 12 nucleotides align to TRBD2. Sequencing input: gut tissue. The clonotype comes from a female BALB/c mouse given C57BL/6 T cells with graft-versus-host disease after an allogeneic hematopoietic cell transplant. The sequenced CDR3 bases are TGTGCCAGCGGTGATGCCCCGGGACTGGGGGGCTATGAACAGTAC. It specifies CASGDAPGLGGYEQY. The whole CDR3 is CASGDAPGLGGYEQYF.